This TCR beta chain was obtained from a study of blood T cell repertoires in COVID-19. Across the whole study: Samples taken during acute and convalescent COVID-19 were collected in the United States, Italy and Spain. Nucleic acid was either cDNA or gDNA, and it came from T cells, B-cell-depleted T cells, or PBMCs.

This CDR3 region has 16 residues. V shed 9 bases and J 3 bases; nucleotides not matched to a gene: 16. CDR1 and CDR2 (germline): MRHNA, SNTAGT. As processed by the authors: Amplification with reference gene primers provided the estimates of nucleated cell counts. The repertoire was sequenced with immunoSEQ multiplex PCR; TCRdb's copy has only in-frame clones and lacks some. V and J calls and clone size are those listed in that table; D and trimming were worked out from the DNA. The table includes around 220,000 clones, 70% to 85% detected once. What was sequenced was peripheral blood. The chain couples TRBV6-4 to TRBJ2-5, with TRBD1 matching 7 bases. The TCR was taken from a woman in her thirties or forties with active or convalescent COVID-19. CDR3 amino acids: CASRSCSCRGKETQYF. The CDR3 nucleotides are TGTGCCAGTAGATCCTGTAGTTGCAGGGGGAAAGAGACCCAGTACTTC.